Listed below are T cell receptor beta chains from one sample, sequenced in a study of T cell responses to AZD1222 COVID-19 vaccine. Using immunoSEQ multiplex PCR, the repertoire was profiled, and TCRdb retains in-frame clones only, with some absent. The data show over 120,000 clones, with approximately 93% seen just once and roughly 12% held by the top ten. Source: peripheral blood, taken after recovery from COVID-19. Receptors originate from an adult who had recovered from COVID-19. Each CDR3 is given with its conserved first and last residue. A D gene is named only where the DNA matches it firmly. Clone size is stated in some rows and not others, as once, few, many or a class when expanded.

>-|-|TRBV12-3/TRBV12-4|13|TRBJ2-2
CASNRGSAGELFF
TGTGCCAGCAATCGAGGGAGCGCCGGGGAGCTGTTTTTT
>-|-|TRBV28|11|TRBJ2-3
CASSLEDTQYF
TGTGCCAGCAGTTTAGAAGATACGCAGTATTTT
>TRBD1|-|TRBV6-5|14|TRBJ1-5
CASSPGGYNQPQHF
TGTGCCAGCAGCCCAGGGGGTTACAATCAGCCCCAGCATTTT
>-|-|TRBV5-4|15|TRBJ2-2
CASSLGGTNTGELFF
TGTGCCAGCAGCTTGGGAGGGACGAACACCGGGGAGCTGTTTTTT
>-|-|TRBV5-4|16|TRBJ2-1
CASSLARDSIYNEQFF
TGTGCCAGCAGCTTGGCGCGGGACTCGATTTACAATGAGCAGTTCTTC
>-|-|TRBV6-5|15|TRBJ2-7
CASSYSDGIPGEQYF
TGTGCCAGCAGTTACTCGGACGGAATCCCCGGGGAGCAGTACTTC
>-|-|TRBV28|17|TRBJ1-2
CASSPSLAGSANYGYTF
TGTGCCAGCAGCCCTAGCCTTGCTGGCAGCGCAAACTATGGCTACACCTTC
>TRBD2|-|TRBV19|14|TRBJ2-1
CASSNGRVQNEQFF
TGTGCCAGTAGTAACGGGAGGGTCCAGAATGAGCAGTTCTTC
>-|-|TRBV6-6|15|TRBJ1-5
CASRIQGGGNQPQHF
TGTGCCAGCAGAATACAGGGAGGAGGCAATCAGCCCCAGCATTTT
>TRBD1|-|TRBV3-1/TRBV3-2|15|TRBJ1-3
CASSQEGTGGLGIYF
TGTGCCAGCAGCCAAGAAGGGACAGGGGGCTTGGGCATATATTTT
>-|-|TRBV3-1/TRBV3-2|14|TRBJ1-5
CASSSHLFDQPQHF
TGTGCCAGCAGCTCTCACCTCTTTGATCAGCCCCAGCATTTT
>-|-|TRBV10-3|14|TRBJ2-7
CAISENRGGYEQYF
TGTGCCATCAGTGAAAACAGGGGAGGCTACGAGCAGTACTTC
>-|-|TRBV2|13|TRBJ1-4
CASTGFPGEKLFF
TGTGCCAGCACGGGGTTCCCCGGGGAAAAACTGTTTTTT
>-|-|TRBV6-1|12|TRBJ1-5
CASSEWDQPQHF
TGTGCCAGCAGTGAATGGGATCAGCCCCAGCATTTT
>-|-|TRBV29-1|11|TRBJ2-3
CSVGYTDTQYF
TGCAGCGTTGGATATACAGATACGCAGTATTTT
>-|-|TRBV5-4|12|TRBJ2-5
CASSVEGETQYF
TGTGCCAGCAGTGTAGAAGGAGAGACCCAGTACTTC
>TRBD1|-|TRBV6-5|15|TRBJ1-2
CASRTLGYRGRGYTF
TGTGCCAGCAGAACTCTGGGGTACAGGGGGCGAGGCTACACCTTC
>-|once|TRBV19|13|TRBJ1-4
CASSIKTNEKLFF
TGTGCCAGTAGTATTAAGACTAATGAAAAACTGTTTTTT
>-|-|TRBV12-3/TRBV12-4|13|TRBJ1-2
CASRQQGPYGYTF
TGTGCCAGCAGGCAACAGGGACCCTATGGCTACACCTTC
>-|-|TRBV5-1|15|TRBJ2-6
CASSLRRAGANVLTF
TGCGCCAGCAGCTTACGTAGAGCTGGGGCCAACGTCCTGACTTTC
>TRBD1|-|TRBV10-2|20|TRBJ1-2
CASSESKPGTGAHWGTGYTF
TGCGCCAGCAGTGAGTCTAAACCCGGGACAGGGGCCCACTGGGGCACGGGCTACACCTTC
>TRBD2|-|TRBV20-1|16|TRBJ2-1
CSASPSRRDYGNEQFF
TGCAGTGCTAGTCCGAGCCGCCGGGACTACGGCAATGAGCAGTTCTTC
>TRBD1|-|TRBV28|15|TRBJ2-7
CASSISSTGNYEQYF
TGTGCCAGCAGTATCTCTTCGACAGGGAACTACGAGCAGTACTTC
>TRBD1|-|TRBV19|13|TRBJ1-1
CASNDRGATEAFF
TGTGCCAGTAACGACAGGGGGGCTACTGAAGCTTTCTTT
>-|-|TRBV2|13|TRBJ1-4
CASRRHINEKLFF
TGTGCCAGCAGAAGACACATTAATGAAAAACTGTTTTTT
>TRBD1|-|TRBV5-1|15|TRBJ2-5
CASRNRDRELETQYF
TGCGCCAGCAGAAACCGGGACAGGGAGCTTGAGACCCAGTACTTC
>-|-|TRBV27|18|TRBJ2-2
CASSFQDSYLANTGELFF
TGTGCCAGCAGTTTTCAGGACAGTTACCTTGCGAACACCGGGGAGCTGTTTTTT
>-|once|TRBV10-1|13|TRBJ2-7
CASSESGVREQYF
TGCGCCAGCAGTGAGTCGGGAGTGAGGGAGCAGTACTTC
>-|-|TRBV6-6|13|TRBJ2-2
CASSRTLTGELFF
TGTGCCAGCAGTCGGACTCTCACCGGGGAGCTGTTTTTT
>-|-|TRBV28|14|TRBJ1-6
CASISPGRNSPLHF
TGTGCCAGCATTAGTCCCGGGAGGAATTCACCCCTCCACTTT
>TRBD2|-|TRBV19|15|TRBJ2-1
CASSIGGGFINEQFF
TGTGCCAGTAGTATCGGGGGGGGGTTTATCAATGAGCAGTTCTTC
>-|-|TRBV3-1/TRBV3-2|14|TRBJ2-6
CASSQSFGANVLTF
TGTGCCAGCAGCCAAAGTTTTGGGGCCAACGTCCTGACTTTC
>-|-|TRBV6-5|15|TRBJ1-2
CASRGSGLGVYGYTF
TGTGCCAGCAGAGGGTCAGGTTTGGGGGTATATGGCTACACCTTC
>-|-|TRBV28|15|TRBJ1-2
CASRPRRGRLRGYTF
TGTGCCAGCAGACCAAGGCGAGGGCGGTTGCGTGGCTACACCTTC
>-|-|TRBV9|15|TRBJ2-7
CASSPRPSTGDEQYF
TGTGCCAGCAGCCCCCGACCGTCAACGGGGGACGAGCAGTACTTC
>-|-|TRBV28|16|TRBJ1-3
CASSSPSDRPMDTIYF
TGTGCCAGCAGTTCCCCCTCGGATAGGCCAATGGACACCATATATTTT
>-|-|TRBV19|17|TRBJ1-2
CASSSSGGNGLNYGYTF
TGTGCCAGTAGTTCCTCTGGGGGGAACGGGCTAAACTATGGCTACACCTTC
>-|-|TRBV3-1/TRBV3-2|13|TRBJ1-5
CASSQDERGTQHF
TGTGCCAGCAGCCAAGATGAAAGGGGAACCCAGCATTTT
>-|-|TRBV4-1|13|TRBJ1-4
CASSPLGSFGLFF
TGCGCCAGCAGCCCCTTAGGCAGCTTTGGACTGTTTTTT
>-|once|TRBV19|14|TRBJ1-2
CASSLAATWPGYTF
TGTGCCAGTAGTTTGGCCGCCACGTGGCCTGGCTACACCTTC
>-|-|TRBV28|14|TRBJ1-2
CASSSPGTRLQGTF
TGTGCCAGCAGTTCCCCCGGGACAAGGCTCCAAGGTACCTTC
>-|-|TRBV19|13|TRBJ1-1
CATYNYENTEAFF
TGTGCCACCTATAACTACGAGAACACTGAAGCTTTCTTT
>-|-|TRBV5-1|15|TRBJ1-5
CASSLLGGLNQPQHF
TGCGCCAGCAGCTTGCTTGGAGGCCTCAATCAGCCCCAGCATTTT
>-|-|TRBV4-1|16|TRBJ2-1
CASSQGSPLEYNEQFF
TGCGCCAGCAGTCAGGGTTCCCCTTTGGAGTACAATGAGCAGTTCTTC
>TRBD2|-|TRBV7-8|17|TRBJ2-2
CASSLAVAGAPGGELFF
TGTGCCAGCAGCTTAGCGGTAGCGGGAGCCCCCGGCGGGGAGCTGTTTTTT
>-|-|TRBV12-3/TRBV12-4|12|TRBJ1-1
CASSLRDTEAFF
TGTGCCAGCAGTTTGAGGGACACTGAAGCTTTCTTT
>-|-|TRBV6-5|13|TRBJ1-6
CASRRQYNSPLHF
TGTGCCAGCAGGCGACAGTATAATTCACCCCTCCACTTT
>-|-|TRBV9|14|TRBJ1-1
CASSPGGEDTEAFF
TGTGCCAGCAGCCCCGGGGGGGAGGACACTGAAGCTTTCTTT
>TRBD2|-|TRBV2|14|TRBJ2-2
CASSGLVGSGELFF
TGTGCCAGCTCCGGACTAGTTGGTAGCGGGGAGCTGTTTTTT